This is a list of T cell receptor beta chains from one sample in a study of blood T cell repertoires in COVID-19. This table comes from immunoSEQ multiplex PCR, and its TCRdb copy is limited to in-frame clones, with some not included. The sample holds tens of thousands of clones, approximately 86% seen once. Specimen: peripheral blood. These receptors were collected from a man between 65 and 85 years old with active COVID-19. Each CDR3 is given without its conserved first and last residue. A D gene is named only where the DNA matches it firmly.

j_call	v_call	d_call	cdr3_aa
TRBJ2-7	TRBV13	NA	ASSPSGHYEQY
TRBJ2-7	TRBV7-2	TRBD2	ASRPRTSGTEQY
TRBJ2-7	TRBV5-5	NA	ASSLGARYEQY
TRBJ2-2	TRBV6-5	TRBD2	ASSYSAGVTGELF
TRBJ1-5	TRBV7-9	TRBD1	ASSFHPTGPNQPQH
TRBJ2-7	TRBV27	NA	ASSLGGRGPYEQY
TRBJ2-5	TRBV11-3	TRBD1	ASSSKDRAGETQY
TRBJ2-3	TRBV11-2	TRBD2	ASSVAGAADTQY
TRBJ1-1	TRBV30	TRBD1	AWSVGGAGQGLNTEAF
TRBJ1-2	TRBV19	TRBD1	ASTRGDTTYGYT
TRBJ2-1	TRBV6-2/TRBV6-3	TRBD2	ASSPPPERDAYNEQF
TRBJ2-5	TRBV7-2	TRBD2	ASCRGVAGGWETQY
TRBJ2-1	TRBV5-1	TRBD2	ASSPGLAGHEQF
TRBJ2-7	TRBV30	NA	AWSRRGARTYEQY
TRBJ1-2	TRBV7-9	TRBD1	ASSSGTGNYGYT
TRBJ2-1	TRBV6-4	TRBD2	ASSDSAGLAGPPGEQF
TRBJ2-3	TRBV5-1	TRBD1	ASSLDGQGSTDTQY
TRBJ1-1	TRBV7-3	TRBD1	ASSSEGTGLGRGTEAF
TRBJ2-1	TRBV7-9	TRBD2	ASSTRLAGEGEQF
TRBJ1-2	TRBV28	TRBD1	ASASLGTGGEHYGYT
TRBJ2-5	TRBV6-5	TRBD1	ASSNYRDSLWAQY
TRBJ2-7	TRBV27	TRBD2	ASTTLERGRSYEQY
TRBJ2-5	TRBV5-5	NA	ASSPGLGETQY
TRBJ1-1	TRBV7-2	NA	ASSQRRGTEAF
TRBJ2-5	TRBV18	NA	ASSFVVRKRETQY
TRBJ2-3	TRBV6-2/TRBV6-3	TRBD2	ASSPWSASGTATDTQY
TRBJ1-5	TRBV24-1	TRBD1	ATSDRRDSGQPQH